This T cell receptor beta chain was found in a study of blood T cell repertoires in COVID-19. V lost 5 bases, J lost 1 base, and 4 bases stayed unmatched. Germline loops: CDR1 MNHEY, CDR2 SVGAGI. The CDR3 has 15 amino acids. Profiled with immunoSEQ multiplex PCR; TCRdb holds only in-frame clones, not every one. The sample records about 120,000 clones, roughly four fifths being singletons. Only one count was recorded for this clone. This clonotype was obtained from a human donor in a cohort sampled during active COVID-19. The chain employs TRBV6-5 and TRBJ2-3; 9 bases map to TRBD1. The sample consisted of peripheral blood. CDR3 DNA: TGTGCCAGCAGTCGGGACAGGGCGCGCACAGATACGCAGTATTTT. Translated, it gives CASSRDRARTDTQYF.